The entry below describes one T cell receptor (beta chain). Its antigen has not been determined. The record has no base qualities; no much larger clone is one base away. TCRbeta CDR3 regions were amplified from genomic DNA using the immunoSEQ Assay, a bias-controlled multiplex PCR. On the authors' methods: Nucleated cell counts per sample were estimated from amplification of reference gene primers within the assay. To quantify the absolute abundance of each unique TCRbeta CDR3 rearrangement, sequence reads were collapsed and filtered. For each sample, productive Simpson clonality was calculated by taking the square root of Simpson's diversity index across productive rearrangements. TCRdb re-hosts the immuneACCESS table, in-frame sequences only. Its copies lack some clones; in the studies checked, an unresolved V gene accounts for under half of them, and the cause for the rest is not known. That table supplies the V and J calls and clone size; D and trimming were determined from the DNA. Within this sample are some 300,000 clones, with around 89% of them counted one time only. The top ten clones comprise approximately 4% of the sample.

The sample is drawn from a study of blood T cell repertoires in COVID-19 (dated by TCRdb to between 2020 and 2021). With regard to the full study: The collaborator samples originated in the United States, Italy and Spain and spanned the acute and convalescent phases of COVID-19. The prospective study material was composed of cDNA or gDNA derived from T cells, B-cell-depleted T cells, or PBMCs. Deeply sampled blood TCRbeta repertoires from subjects exposed to, actively infected with, or recovered from COVID-19 were included in the dataset. The repertoires were released in a freely available public database meant as a resource for research on the immune response to SARS-CoV-2. Samples came from the ongoing ImmuneRACE study (first 160 participants) plus 1,254 subjects from 6 global collaborators. The sample metadata nearly always contained a de-identified subject ID, COVID-19 status, age in years and sex. Where HLA class I and class II types were available, the types were taken from metadata supplied by the sample provider, not from assay-based typing. Beyond this particular receptor, the publication reports: How much clinical and demographic metadata was included differed by source and by participant, and the metadata was provided uncurated.

In the prospective study, participants were about 18 to 100 years old, resided in 24 geographic areas of the United States, and were enrolled through a virtual design. In the prospective study, participants were assigned to cohorts based on the clinical history participants reported in a screening survey and a study questionnaire. In the prospective study, mobile phlebotomists collected whole blood, serum and a nasopharyngeal or oropharyngeal swab from each participant. Participants in the prospective study had the option to provide additional blood draws and questionnaires over an approximately 2-month period. Before DNA extraction, prospective study blood samples were shipped either frozen or at room temperature. The receptor was isolated from a woman aged 18 to 35 with acute COVID-19. Specimen: PBMCs or T cells enriched from blood (not recorded which).

The DNA reads TGTGCCAGCAGTTTATGGCAGGGGGTTCAGCCCCAGCATTTT. This gives the protein CASSLWQGVQPQHF. Recombination joined TRBV28 with TRBJ1-5, and TRBD1 matches 7 of the central bases. Germline trimming amounts to 0 bases on V and 6 bases on J, with 2 as the count of junction bases outside the gene matches. CDR1 and CDR2, looked up from the germline V gene, are MDHEN and SYDVKM. Counted from cysteine to phenylalanine, this CDR3 has 14 amino acids. Only the CDR3 region is kept as DNA, spanning 42 bases read in frame from base 1.